The clone carrying this T cell receptor (beta chain) came up a few times. A second about 6 to 12 cycle PCR used barcoded and J-beta primers. TCRdb re-called the 5' RACE reads with MiXCR, one entry per CDR3 protein. Found here are 800,000 or so distinct CDR3 sequences, roughly 25% of them singletons; the top ten hold approximately 4%. The CDR3 spans 14 residues. Germline V CDR1 and CDR2: SGHTA, FQGNSA. V dropped 6 bases and J dropped 3 bases, with 14 bases sitting between them. These data are taken from a study of blood T cells in healthy people across ages. These data were also filed under a second study, of T cells of mothers and their children.

V is TRBV7-2 and J is TRBJ2-5, with a tentative D call TRBD2 (5 bases). This sequence originates from a boy younger than 18 in good health. The sample was blood. CDR3 bases: TGTGCCAGCAGAGCGGCGGGTGGGAAAGAGACCCAGTACTTC. Protein: CASRAAGGKETQYF.